One sample yielded the 28 T cell receptor beta chains listed below, sequenced in a study of shared clonotypes between healthy human individuals. Some clones are missing from TCRdb's copy, which holds only in-frame ones; the method was immunoSEQ multiplex PCR. This repertoire shows roughly 2.2 million clones, 85% to 95% found once; its top ten account for around 0.4%. Sequencing was done on a sample of naive CD4+ T cells from PBMCs. The subset: CD45RA+ positively selected. The receptors come from a young man in good health. Some clones in this sample may be carry-over from other donors' samples.

CDR3 bases: TGTGCCAGCAGTGAAAGGTCAGATACGCAGTATTTT. Amino acids: CASSERSDTQYF. V is TRBV2 and J is TRBJ2-3; D remains ambiguous. This CDR3 region has 12 residues. V was cut by 2 bases and J by 4 bases, with 4 bases left in between. Germline CDR1 and CDR2: SNHLY and FYNNEI. Supplemented by reference TRBV2 and TRBJ2-3, the full variable domain reads EPEVTQTPSHQVTQMGQEVILRCVPISNHLYFYWYRQILGQKVEFLVSFYNNEISEKSEIFDDQFSVERPDGSNFTLKIRSTKLEDSAMYFCASSERSDTQYFGPGTRLTVL.

This chain joins TRBV6-1 and TRBJ2-2, with a possible D match to TRBD2 (6 bases). The ends were cut back, 11 bases at V and 2 bases at J, with 12 bases in the middle. Germline V gene lookup returns CDR1 MNHNS and CDR2 SASEGT. This CDR3 has 13 residues. CDR3 in DNA: TGTGCCGCAGGGACTTCCAACACCGGGGAGCTGTTTTTT. Its protein is CAAGTSNTGELFF.

The chain is built from TRBV5-1 and TRBJ2-6; D might be TRBD1 (6 bases). V lost 4 bases to trimming and J lost 2 bases, with 10 bases between them. Germline V gives CDR1 SGHRS, CDR2 YFSETQ. The CDR3 is 15 residues long. The CDR3 reads CASSNGQTGANVLTF. The CDR3 DNA is TGCGCCAGCAGCAACGGACAGACTGGGGCCAACGTCCTGACTTTC.

The chain recombines TRBV5-1 with TRBJ2-3; the D is unclear. Trimming took off 7 bases at V and 1 base at J, with 16 bases between the two ends. This CDR3 comprises 15 residues. CDR1 and CDR2 (germline): SGHRS, YFSETQ. CDR3 DNA: TGCGCCAGCGCACTTCGAATTTCGGGCACAGATACGCAGTATTTT. Translated: CASALRISGTDTQYF. The full variable domain, with the rest looked up from reference TRBV5-1 and TRBJ2-3, is KAGVTQTPRYLIKTRGQQVTLSCSPISGHRSVSWYQQTPGQGLQFLFEYFSETQRNKGNFPGRFSGRQFSNSRSEMNVSTLELGDSALYLCASALRISGTDTQYFGPGTRLTVL.

The chain couples TRBV5-1 to TRBJ2-1; 9 nucleotides match TRBD1. After removal of 4 bases from V and 3 bases from J, the junction contained 5 bases not matched to a gene. This CDR3 comprises 15 residues. Germline CDR1 is SGHRS and CDR2 is YFSETQ. The CDR3 loop reads CASSPGQGGYNEQFF. CDR3 DNA: TGCGCCAGCAGCCCGGGACAGGGAGGCTACAATGAGCAGTTCTTC.

This chain links TRBV5-6 with TRBJ1-1, with D uncertain. CDR3 size: 13 residues. Trimming took off 5 bases at V and 2 bases at J, with 10 bases between the two ends. The V gene's germline CDR1 is SGHDT and CDR2 YYEEEE. As DNA, the CDR3 is TGTGCCAGCAGTCTTACCAGTAACACTGAAGCTTTCTTT. This gives the protein CASSLTSNTEAFF.

A single count supports this clone. Other DNA sequences in this sample translate to the same CDR3. The chain couples TRBV27 to TRBJ2-1, with D unclear. The CDR3 contains 9 residues. Trimming left V 8 bases short and J 8 bases short, with 4 bases between. The germline V gene encodes CDR1 MNHEY and CDR2 SMNVEV (reference sequence). For the CDR3, the DNA is TGTGCCAGCCGCGATGAGCAGTTCTTC. Protein product: CASRDEQFF.

The chain links TRBV5-1 to TRBJ1-1; weak D call: TRBD1 (6 bases). The CDR3 has 16 amino acids. CDR1 and CDR2 from the germline V gene are SGHRS and YFSETQ. V shed 3 bases and J shed 0 bases, with 15 bases lying between them. CDR3 residues: CASSSGTTTLNTEAFF. In nucleotides, the CDR3 is TGCGCCAGCAGCTCCGGGACAACTACCTTGAACACTGAAGCTTTCTTT.

The rearrangement uses TRBV5-4 and TRBJ2-3, with TRBD2 identical over 10 bases. The CDR3 runs to 16 residues. Germline lookup yields CDR1 SGHNT and CDR2 YYREEE (reference sequence). Germline trimming cut 4 bases from V and 3 bases from J; bases unmatched to any gene: 8. CDR3 amino acids: CASSPPAGGPTDTQYF. In nucleotides, the CDR3 is TGTGCCAGCAGCCCTCCAGCGGGAGGGCCAACAGATACGCAGTATTTT.

This clone has only a few counts. The chain carries TRBV20-1 and TRBJ1-5, with unresolved D. From germline, CDR1 is DFQATT and CDR2 SNEGSKA (reference sequence). V dropped 0 bases and J dropped 11 bases, with 5 bases sitting between them. The CDR3 is 10 residues long. The CDR3 DNA follows: TGCAGTGCTAGAGAAGTAGCCCAGCATTTT. Its protein product is CSAREVAQHF.

The chain uses TRBV29-1 and TRBJ2-5, with D perhaps matching TRBD2 (7 bases). The CDR3 has 14 residues. V was pared by 4 bases and J by 2 bases, with 14 bases between. Germline lookup yields CDR1 SQVTM and CDR2 ANQGSEA. The CDR3 sequence: CSVARGPDQETQYF. CDR3 sequence (DNA): TGCAGCGTTGCGCGGGGGCCGGATCAAGAGACCCAGTACTTC.

This rearrangement joins TRBV5-1 to TRBJ2-5; D unclear. V lost 0 bases and J lost 0, with 18 bases in between. The germline V gene encodes CDR1 SGHRS and CDR2 YFSETQ. The CDR3 spans 18 residues. Here the CDR3 reads CASSLAVVADRNQETQYF. The CDR3 bases are TGCGCCAGCAGCTTGGCGGTCGTGGCAGACCGAAACCAAGAGACCCAGTACTTC.

The genes are TRBV5-6 and TRBJ2-7; a possible D gene is TRBD1 (6 bases). The CDR3 extends over 13 amino acids. V was pared by 2 bases and J by 7 bases, with 13 bases between. Per the germline V gene, CDR1 is SGHDT and CDR2 is YYEEEE. The CDR3 loop is CASSLYRAGEQYF. DNA of the CDR3: TGTGCCAGCAGCTTATACAGGGCCGGGGAGCAGTACTTC.

This chain joins TRBV6-6 and TRBJ2-2; possible D gene TRBD1, 5 bases. This CDR3 spans 16 amino acids. Deletions cut 0 bases from V and 8 bases from J, with 16 bases between. CDR1 is MNHNY, CDR2 SVGAGI, per germline (reference sequence). CDR3 protein: CASSYSIGSRGGELFF. The CDR3 DNA is TGTGCCAGCAGTTACTCGATCGGCTCAAGGGGAGGGGAGCTGTTTTTT.

The V gene is TRBV25-1, the J gene TRBJ2-1; either TRBD1 or TRBD2 may supply D (5 bases each). V was trimmed by 4 bases and J by 11 bases, leaving 24 bases between them. Germline CDR1 reads MGHDK; CDR2 reads SYGVNS. This CDR3 spans 16 amino acids. The CDR3 DNA reads as TGTGCCAGCAGTGGTAGTGCGGGTCTCTCGTGGGGGAAGCAGTTCTTC. Its protein product is CASSGSAGLSWGKQFF.

The chain joins TRBV5-4 to TRBJ2-1, with 7 bases matching TRBD1. J lost 0 bases, V lost 4 bases, and 4 bases had no gene match. Germline V gene sequence: CDR1 SGHNT, CDR2 YYREEE (reference sequence). There are 15 residues in the CDR3. In nucleotides, the CDR3 is TGTGCCAGCAGCAGTGACAGGGCCTCCTACAATGAGCAGTTCTTC. Translated: CASSSDRASYNEQFF. Complete variable domain (other parts from reference TRBV5-4 and TRBJ2-1): ETGVTQSPTHLIKTRGQQVTLRCSSQSGHNTVSWYQQALGQGPQFIFQYYREEENGRGNFPPRFSGLQFPNYSSELNVNALELDDSALYLCASSSDRASYNEQFFGPGTRLTVL.

The genes are TRBV2 and TRBJ1-5; D is perhaps TRBD1 (5 bases). The CDR3 extends over 15 amino acids. Germline CDR1 and CDR2: SNHLY and FYNNEI. Trimming stripped 7 bases from V and 2 bases from J, with 15 bases between. The CDR3 region is CASNRGLGGNQPQHF. The DNA for the CDR3 is TGTGCCAGCAATCGGGGTTTGGGGGGCAATCAGCCCCAGCATTTT.

The chain links TRBV7-2 to TRBJ2-7; 7 nucleotides agree with TRBD2. The CDR3 length is 18 residues. CDR1 SGHTA and CDR2 FQGNSA come from the germline V gene. Trimming took 0 bases from V and 0 from J; bases not matched to a gene: 11. The CDR3 here is CASSLAGGLAASSYEQYF. The CDR3 nucleotides are TGTGCCAGCAGCTTAGCGGGGGGGTTGGCAGCGAGCTCCTACGAGCAGTACTTC.

This chain joins TRBV30 and TRBJ2-3, with D perhaps TRBD1 or TRBD2 (5 bases each). Germline V gives CDR1 GTSNPN, CDR2 SVGIG (reference sequence). This CDR3 is built from 16 residues. The V gene lost 1 base and the J gene lost 6 bases, with 20 bases spanning the gap. CDR3 coding DNA: TGTGCCTGGAGTGCGGGGCGGTTCTCTCCGGGGGATACGCAGTATTTT. It translates to CAWSAGRFSPGDTQYF.

J is TRBJ2-5 and V is TRBV9; 10 bases are a match to TRBD1. With V trimmed by 3 bases and J by 6 bases, 11 bases remained unmatched. This CDR3 has 16 amino acids. Germline V gene sequence: CDR1 SGDLS, CDR2 YYNGEE. The CDR3 DNA sequence: TGTGCCAGCAGCGAGGACGCCGGGACAGGGGTTCAGACCCAGTACTTC. As protein: CASSEDAGTGVQTQYF.

The V gene is TRBV6-5, the J gene TRBJ1-3; tentatively, D is TRBD1 (5 bases). From germline, CDR1 is MNHEY and CDR2 SVGAGI. V dropped 8 bases and J dropped 4 bases, with 12 bases sitting between them. The CDR3 has 13 amino acids. CDR3 in amino acids: CASQGVSGNTIYF. CDR3 nucleotide sequence: TGTGCCAGCCAAGGGGTCTCCGGAAACACCATATATTTT.

The chain links TRBV7-2 to TRBJ1-1; no clear D. The CDR3 runs to 13 residues. Germline V gives CDR1 SGHTA, CDR2 FQGNSA. With 5 bases removed from V and 1 base from J, the gap between germline ends came to 8 bases. The CDR3 spells CASSINRNTEAFF. The CDR3 region has the DNA TGTGCCAGCAGCATTAACAGGAACACTGAAGCTTTCTTT.

In this sample, this clone turned up once. J is TRBJ1-1 and V is TRBV6-1; maybe TRBD1 (5 bases). This CDR3 comprises 15 residues. The germline V gene encodes CDR1 MNHNS and CDR2 SASEGT. Trimming took 3 bases from V and 3 from J, leaving 14 bases between them. The CDR3: CASSDIGVGYTEAFF. Here the CDR3 DNA reads TGTGCCAGCAGTGACATAGGGGTCGGGTACACTGAAGCTTTCTTT.

This chain links TRBV4-1 with TRBJ2-6; 8 bases line up with TRBD1. V lost 2 bases, J lost 0 bases, and 3 bases stayed unmatched. The CDR3 loop spans 17 amino acids. Germline lookup yields CDR1 MGHRA and CDR2 YSYEKL. The CDR3 nucleotides read TGCGCCAGCAGCCAAAGGGACAGGACCTCTGGGGCCAACGTCCTGACTTTC. This gives the protein CASSQRDRTSGANVLTF.

Comments on this clone: Other DNA sequences in this sample translate to the same CDR3. The chain combines TRBV5-1 with TRBJ1-1; D unresolved. The CDR3 is 14 residues long. Germline CDR1 SGHRS, CDR2 YFSETQ. Trimming removed 0 bases at V and 2 bases at J, with 8 bases between. The DNA of the CDR3 is TGCGCCAGCAGCTTGGACAGCCTCAACACTGAAGCTTTCTTT. Residues: CASSLDSLNTEAFF.

The chain combines TRBV4-3 with TRBJ2-1, with D possibly TRBD2 on 7 matching bases. Germline V gene data show CDR1 as LGHNA and CDR2 as YSLEER. CDR3 length equals 15 residues. Deletions cut 4 bases from V and 7 bases from J, with 17 bases between. This CDR3 is CASSPRGGEGNEQFF. The DNA for the CDR3 is TGCGCCAGCAGCCCGAGGGGGGGCGAAGGAAATGAGCAGTTCTTC.

This chain connects TRBV4-1 to TRBJ2-3; the match to TRBD2 covers 7 bases. Germline values: CDR1 MGHRA, CDR2 YSYEKL. The CDR3 loop spans 16 amino acids. The ends lost 1 base at V and 3 bases at J; junction bases unmatched: 7. As DNA, the CDR3 is TGCGCCAGCAGCCAAGGGGTGGGAGGGCGTACAGATACGCAGTATTTT. It encodes CASSQGVGGRTDTQYF.

Only one count was recorded for this clone. The rearrangement links TRBV7-2 to TRBJ2-2; D is ambiguous. CDR3 size: 14 residues. V was pared by 5 bases and J by 4 bases, with 11 bases between. Germline loops: CDR1 SGHTA, CDR2 FQGNSA. CDR3 protein: CASSQRRGTGELFF. The DNA of the CDR3 is TGTGCCAGCAGCCAGCGCCGTGGCACCGGGGAGCTGTTTTTT.